Given below is one T cell receptor beta chain in context. Original methodology: Reference gene primer amplification gave estimated nucleated cell counts. The assay was immunoSEQ multiplex PCR, and TCRdb's table has in-frame clones only and misses some. V, J and clone size are taken as reported in that table, and D and trimming were inferred from the DNA itself. The sample consists of 130,000 to 150,000 clones, around 76% of them appearing once. From germline, CDR1 is MNHEY and CDR2 SMNVEV (reference sequence). CDR3 length: 17 amino acids. The trim removed 5 bases at V and 8 bases at J, leaving 13 bases unmatched. The data were taken from a study of blood T cell repertoires in COVID-19. At the level of the study: Sources were T cells, B-cell-depleted T cells, or PBMCs; the material itself was cDNA or gDNA.

The rearrangement joins TRBV27 to TRBJ2-2; TRBD1 agrees at 11 bases. The TCR originated in a man in his fifties or sixties with acute or convalescent COVID-19. Sequencing used peripheral blood. The CDR3 reads CASSRRTGGMSMGELFF. The CDR3 DNA sequence: TGTGCCAGCAGTCGCAGGACAGGGGGCATGAGTATGGGGGAGCTGTTTTTT.